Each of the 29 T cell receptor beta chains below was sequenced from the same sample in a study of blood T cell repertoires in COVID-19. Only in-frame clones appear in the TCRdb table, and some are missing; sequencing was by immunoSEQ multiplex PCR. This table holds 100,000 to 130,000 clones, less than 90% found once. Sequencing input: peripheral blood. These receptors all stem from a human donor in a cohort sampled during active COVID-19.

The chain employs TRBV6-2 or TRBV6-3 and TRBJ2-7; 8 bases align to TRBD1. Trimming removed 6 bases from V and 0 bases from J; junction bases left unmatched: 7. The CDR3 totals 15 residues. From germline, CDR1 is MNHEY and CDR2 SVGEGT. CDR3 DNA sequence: TGTGCCAGCAGCCCTCCGGGACAGGACTCCTACGAGCAGTACTTC. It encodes CASSPPGQDSYEQYF.

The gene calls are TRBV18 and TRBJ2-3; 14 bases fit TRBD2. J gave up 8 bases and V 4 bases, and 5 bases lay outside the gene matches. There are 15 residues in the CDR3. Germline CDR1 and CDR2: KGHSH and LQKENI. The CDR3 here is CASSLGTSGSGTQYF. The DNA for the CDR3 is TGTGCCAGCTCACTTGGGACTAGCGGGAGTGGTACGCAGTATTTT.

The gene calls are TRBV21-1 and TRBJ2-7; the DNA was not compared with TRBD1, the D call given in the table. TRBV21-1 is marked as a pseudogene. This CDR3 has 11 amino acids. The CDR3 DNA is TGTGCCAGCAGCCACCAGGGCGAGCAGTACGTC. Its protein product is CASSHQGEQYV.

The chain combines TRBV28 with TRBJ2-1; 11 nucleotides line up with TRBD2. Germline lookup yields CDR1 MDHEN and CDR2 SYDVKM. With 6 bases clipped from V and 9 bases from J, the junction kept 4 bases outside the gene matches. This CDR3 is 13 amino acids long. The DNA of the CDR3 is TGTGCCAGCAGATTAGCGGGAGGGCGTGAGCAGTTCTTC. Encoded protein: CASRLAGGREQFF.

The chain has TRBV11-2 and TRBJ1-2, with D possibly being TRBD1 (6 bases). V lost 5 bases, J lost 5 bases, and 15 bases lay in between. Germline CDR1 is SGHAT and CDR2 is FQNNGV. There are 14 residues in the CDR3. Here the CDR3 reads CASSPFGGAYGYTF. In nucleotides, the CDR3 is TGTGCCAGCAGCCCCTTTGGGGGGGCGTATGGCTACACCTTC.

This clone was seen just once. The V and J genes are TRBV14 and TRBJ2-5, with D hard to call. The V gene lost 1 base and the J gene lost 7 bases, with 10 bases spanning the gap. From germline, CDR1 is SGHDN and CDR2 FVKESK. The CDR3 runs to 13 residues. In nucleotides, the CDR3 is TGTGCCAGCAGCCAAGCCCAAACTGGGACCCAGTACTTC. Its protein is CASSQAQTGTQYF. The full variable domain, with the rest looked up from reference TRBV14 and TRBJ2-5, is EAGVTQFPSHSVIEKGQTVTLRCDPISGHDNLYWYRRVMGKEIKFLLHFVKESKQDESGMPNNRFLAERTGGTYSTLKVQPAELEDSGVYFCASSQAQTGTQYFGPGTRLLVL.

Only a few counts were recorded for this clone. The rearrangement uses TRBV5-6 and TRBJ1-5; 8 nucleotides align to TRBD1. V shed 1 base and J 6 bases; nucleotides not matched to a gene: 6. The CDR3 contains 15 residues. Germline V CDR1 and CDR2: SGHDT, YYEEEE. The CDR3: CASSLSQGAVQPQHF. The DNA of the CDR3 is TGTGCCAGCAGCTTGTCGCAGGGGGCAGTTCAGCCCCAGCATTTT.

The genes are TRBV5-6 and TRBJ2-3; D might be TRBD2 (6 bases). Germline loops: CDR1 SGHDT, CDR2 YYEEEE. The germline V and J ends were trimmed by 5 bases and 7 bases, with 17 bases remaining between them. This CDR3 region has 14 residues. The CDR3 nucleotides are TGTGCCAGCAGTTCATTTACTAGCACCTATACGCAGTATTTT. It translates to CASSSFTSTYTQYF.

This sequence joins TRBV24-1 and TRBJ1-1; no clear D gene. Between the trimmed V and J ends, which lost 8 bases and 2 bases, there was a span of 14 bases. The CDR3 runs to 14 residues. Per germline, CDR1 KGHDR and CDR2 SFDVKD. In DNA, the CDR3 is TGTGCCACCAAAGATTCGGCACTAAACACTGAAGCTTTCTTT. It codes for CATKDSALNTEAFF.

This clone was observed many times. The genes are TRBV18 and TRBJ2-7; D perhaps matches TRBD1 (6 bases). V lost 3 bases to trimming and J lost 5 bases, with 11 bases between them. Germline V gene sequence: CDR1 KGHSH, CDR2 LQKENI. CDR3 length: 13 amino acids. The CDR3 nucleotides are TGTGCCAGCTCACCCCCGGGACAACACGAGCAGTACGTC. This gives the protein CASSPPGQHEQYV.

In DNA form, the CDR3 reads TGTGCCAGCAGCCCCAGGACAGGGGGCACAACCTACTCCTACAATGAGCAGTTCTTC. This translates into CASSPRTGGTTYSYNEQFF. The V and J genes are TRBV7-9 and TRBJ2-1; 11 bases line up with TRBD1. Germline assignment: CDR1 SEHNR and CDR2 FQNEAQ (reference sequence). The junction had 12 bases not matched to a gene; V was cut back by 5 bases and J by 0 bases. This CDR3 has 19 amino acids.

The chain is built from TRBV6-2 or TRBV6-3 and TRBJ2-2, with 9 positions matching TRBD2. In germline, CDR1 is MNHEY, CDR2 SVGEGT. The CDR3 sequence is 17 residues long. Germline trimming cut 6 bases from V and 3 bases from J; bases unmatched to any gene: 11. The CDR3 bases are TGTGCCAGCAGCCCCATTAGCGGGAGAGGTGACACCGGGGAGCTGTTTTTT. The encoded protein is CASSPISGRGDTGELFF.

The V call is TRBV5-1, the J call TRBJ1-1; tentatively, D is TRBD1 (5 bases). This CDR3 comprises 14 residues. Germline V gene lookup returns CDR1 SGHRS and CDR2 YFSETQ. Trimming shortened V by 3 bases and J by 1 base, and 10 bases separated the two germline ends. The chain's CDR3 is CASSSTQGNTEAFF. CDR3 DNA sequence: TGCGCCAGCAGCTCAACCCAGGGGAACACTGAAGCTTTCTTT.

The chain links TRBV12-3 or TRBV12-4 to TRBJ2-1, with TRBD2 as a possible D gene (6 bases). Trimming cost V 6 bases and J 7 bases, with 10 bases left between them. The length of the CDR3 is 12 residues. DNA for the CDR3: TGTGCCAGCAGCCGGGAGTTGAATGAGCAGTTCTTC. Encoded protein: CASSRELNEQFF.

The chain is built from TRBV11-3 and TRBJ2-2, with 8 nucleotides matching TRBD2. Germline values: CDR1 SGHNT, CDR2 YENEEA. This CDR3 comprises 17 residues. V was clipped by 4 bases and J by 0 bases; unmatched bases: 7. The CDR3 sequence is CASSSQLAAANTGELFF. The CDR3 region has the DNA TGTGCCAGCAGCTCACAACTAGCGGCCGCGAACACCGGGGAGCTGTTTTTT.

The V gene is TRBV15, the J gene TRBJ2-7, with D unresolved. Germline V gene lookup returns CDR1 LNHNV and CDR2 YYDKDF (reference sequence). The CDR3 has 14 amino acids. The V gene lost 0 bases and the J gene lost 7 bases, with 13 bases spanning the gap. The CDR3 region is CATSRDRSAWEQYV. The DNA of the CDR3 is TGTGCCACCAGCAGAGATCGGTCCGCGTGGGAGCAGTACGTC.

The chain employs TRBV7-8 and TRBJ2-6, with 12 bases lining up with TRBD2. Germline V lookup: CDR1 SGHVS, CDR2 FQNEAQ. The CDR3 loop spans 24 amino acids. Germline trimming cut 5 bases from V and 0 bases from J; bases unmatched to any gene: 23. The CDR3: CASSLGLAGRISVAGGSGANVLTF. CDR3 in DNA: TGTGCCAGCAGCCTGGGACTAGCGGGCCGCATCTCTGTCGCGGGAGGCTCTGGGGCCAACGTCCTGACTTTC.

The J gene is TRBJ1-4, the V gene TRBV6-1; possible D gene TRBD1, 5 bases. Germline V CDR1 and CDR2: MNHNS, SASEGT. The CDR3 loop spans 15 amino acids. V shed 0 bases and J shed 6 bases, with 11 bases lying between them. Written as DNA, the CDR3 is TGTGCCAGCAGTGAAGCTGGGGCCTACTATGAAAAACTGTTTTTT. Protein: CASSEAGAYYEKLFF.

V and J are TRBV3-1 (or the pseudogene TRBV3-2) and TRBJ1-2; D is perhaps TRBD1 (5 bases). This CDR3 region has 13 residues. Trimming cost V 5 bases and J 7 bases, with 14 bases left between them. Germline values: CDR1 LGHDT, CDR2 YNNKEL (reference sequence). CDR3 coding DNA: TGTGCCAGCAGCGCTGGGGGGGTAGGTGGCTACACCTTC. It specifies CASSAGGVGGYTF.

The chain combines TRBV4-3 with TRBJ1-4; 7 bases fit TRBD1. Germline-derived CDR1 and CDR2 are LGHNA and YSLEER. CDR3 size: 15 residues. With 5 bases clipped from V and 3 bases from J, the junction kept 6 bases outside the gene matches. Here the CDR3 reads CASSSTGTANEKLFF. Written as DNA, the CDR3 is TGCGCCAGCAGCTCTACCGGGACAGCTAATGAAAAACTGTTTTTT.

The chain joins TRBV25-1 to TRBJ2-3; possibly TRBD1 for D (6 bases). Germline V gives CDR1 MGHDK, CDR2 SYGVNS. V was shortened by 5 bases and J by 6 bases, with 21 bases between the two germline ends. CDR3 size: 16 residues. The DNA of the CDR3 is TGTGCCAGCAGTATCCAGGGGTCCGGGACCGGTGATACGCAGTATTTT. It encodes CASSIQGSGTGDTQYF.

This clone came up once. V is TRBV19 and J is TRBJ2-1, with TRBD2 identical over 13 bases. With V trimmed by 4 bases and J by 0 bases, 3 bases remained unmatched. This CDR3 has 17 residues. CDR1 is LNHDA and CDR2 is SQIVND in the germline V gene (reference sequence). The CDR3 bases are TGTGCCAGTAGTAGGGGGACTAGCGGGAACTCCTACAATGAGCAGTTCTTC. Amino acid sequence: CASSRGTSGNSYNEQFF.

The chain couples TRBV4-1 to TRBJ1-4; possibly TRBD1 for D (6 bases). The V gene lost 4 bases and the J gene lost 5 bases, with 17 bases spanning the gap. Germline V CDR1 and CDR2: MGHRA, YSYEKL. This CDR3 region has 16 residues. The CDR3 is CASSPQARQGNEKLFF. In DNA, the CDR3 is TGCGCCAGCAGCCCCCAAGCCCGGCAGGGGAATGAAAAACTGTTTTTT.

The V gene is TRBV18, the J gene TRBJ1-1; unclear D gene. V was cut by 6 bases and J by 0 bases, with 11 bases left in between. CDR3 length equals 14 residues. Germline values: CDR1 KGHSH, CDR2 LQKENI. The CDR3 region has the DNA TGTGCCAGCTCTCTCTCTTTCTTGAACACTGAAGCTTTCTTT. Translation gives CASSLSFLNTEAFF.

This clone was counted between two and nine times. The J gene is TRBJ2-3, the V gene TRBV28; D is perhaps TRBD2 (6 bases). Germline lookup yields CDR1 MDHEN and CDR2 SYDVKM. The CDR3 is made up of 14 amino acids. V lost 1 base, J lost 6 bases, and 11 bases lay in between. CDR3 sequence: CASSLYSGGDTQYF. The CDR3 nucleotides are TGTGCCAGCAGTTTATATTCAGGAGGGGATACGCAGTATTTT.

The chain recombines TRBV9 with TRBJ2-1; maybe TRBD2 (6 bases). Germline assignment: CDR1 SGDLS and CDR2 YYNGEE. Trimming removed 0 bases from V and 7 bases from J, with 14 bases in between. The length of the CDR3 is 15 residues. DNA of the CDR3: TGTGCCAGCAGCGTAGTTGGCGGGGAAGGGAATGAGCAGTTCTTC. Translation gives CASSVVGGEGNEQFF.

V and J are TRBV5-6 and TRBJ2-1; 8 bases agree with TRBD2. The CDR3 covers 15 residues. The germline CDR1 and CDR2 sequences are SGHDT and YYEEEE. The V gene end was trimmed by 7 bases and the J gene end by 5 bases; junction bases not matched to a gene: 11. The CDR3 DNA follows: TGTGCCAGCCACAAGCGGGAGTATGTAAACAATGAGCAGTTCTTC. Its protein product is CASHKREYVNNEQFF. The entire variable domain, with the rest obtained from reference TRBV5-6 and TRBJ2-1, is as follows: DAGVTQSPTHLIKTRGQQVTLRCSPKSGHDTVSWYQQALGQGPQFIFQYYEEEERQRGNFPDRFSGHQFPNYSSELNVNALLLGDSALYLCASHKREYVNNEQFFGPGTRLTVL.

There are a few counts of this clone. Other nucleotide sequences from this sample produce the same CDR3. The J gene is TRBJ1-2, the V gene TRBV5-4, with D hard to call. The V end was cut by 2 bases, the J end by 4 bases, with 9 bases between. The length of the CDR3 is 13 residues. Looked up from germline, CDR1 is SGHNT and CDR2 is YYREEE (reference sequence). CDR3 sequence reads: CASSLAGSYGYTF. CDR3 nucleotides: TGTGCCAGCAGCTTAGCGGGGAGCTATGGCTACACCTTC. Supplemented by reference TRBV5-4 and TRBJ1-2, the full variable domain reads ETGVTQSPTHLIKTRGQQVTLRCSSQSGHNTVSWYQQALGQGPQFIFQYYREEENGRGNFPPRFSGLQFPNYSSELNVNALELDDSALYLCASSLAGSYGYTFGSGTRLTVV.

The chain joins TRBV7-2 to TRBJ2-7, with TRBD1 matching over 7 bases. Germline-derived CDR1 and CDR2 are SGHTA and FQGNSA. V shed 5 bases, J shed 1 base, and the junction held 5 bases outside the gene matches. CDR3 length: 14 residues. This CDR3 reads CASSVTTGSYEQYF. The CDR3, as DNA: TGTGCCAGCAGCGTAACGACAGGGTCCTACGAGCAGTACTTC. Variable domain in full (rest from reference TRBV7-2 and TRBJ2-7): GAGVSQSPSNKVTEKGKDVELRCDPISGHTALYWYRQSLGQGLEFLIYFQGNSAPDKSGLPSDRFSAERTGGSVSTLTIQRTQQEDSAVYLCASSVTTGSYEQYFGPGTRLTVT.